The 9 T cell receptor beta chains presented below share a single source sample, sequenced in a study of T cell repertoires in cytomegalovirus infection. TCRdb fed the reads into MiXCR, producing one record per CDR3 protein. The table lists 310,000 or so distinct CDR3 sequences, about 23% of them singletons. The sequenced sample consisted of PBMCs. These receptor sequences come from a human donor in good health (CMV status not recorded). Some clones in this sample may be carry-over from other donors' samples.

This clonotype turned up a few times. The V gene is TRBV24-1, the J gene TRBJ1-1; TRBD1 agrees at 10 bases. The V gene's germline CDR1 is KGHDR and CDR2 SFDVKD. This CDR3 has 14 amino acids. V shed 4 bases, J shed 5 bases, and the junction held 3 bases outside the gene matches. Here the CDR3 DNA reads TGTGCCACCAGTGAGGGACAGGGGAGAACTGAAGCTTTCTTT. Translated: CATSEGQGRTEAFF.

This clonotype was seen a few times. The genes are TRBV9 and TRBJ2-5, with 9 bases aligning to TRBD2. There are 16 residues in the CDR3. In germline, CDR1 is SGDLS, CDR2 YYNGEE. The ends lost 0 bases at V and 5 bases at J; junction bases unmatched: 8. CDR3 amino acids: CASSVGVVAGEETQYF. In nucleotides, the CDR3 is TGTGCCAGCAGCGTAGGGGTGGTAGCGGGGGAGGAGACCCAGTACTTC.

In this sample, this clonotype turned up a few times. The rearrangement links TRBV2 to TRBJ2-4; no reliable D call. Trimming cost V 2 bases and J 0 bases, with 5 bases left between them. Germline V gene lookup returns CDR1 SNHLY and CDR2 FYNNEI. The CDR3 has 14 residues. CDR3 coding DNA: TGTGCCAGCAGTGAACGCTTAGCCAAAAACATTCAGTACTTC. It is translated as CASSERLAKNIQYF.

This clonotype was counted a few times. The chain employs TRBV12-3 or TRBV12-4 and TRBJ2-3; 7 bases agree with TRBD2. Trimming removed 1 base from V and 0 bases from J; junction bases left unmatched: 4. The CDR3 is 16 residues long. In DNA, the CDR3 is TGTGCCAGCAGTTTAGGACTAGCCCAGAGCACAGATACGCAGTATTTT. The encoded protein is CASSLGLAQSTDTQYF.

This clonotype was recorded many times. This sequence joins TRBV7-9 and TRBJ1-1; 7 bases align to TRBD1. With 4 bases clipped from V and 1 base from J, the junction kept 3 bases outside the gene matches. Germline V gene sequence: CDR1 SEHNR, CDR2 FQNEAQ (reference sequence). The CDR3 spans 14 residues. CDR3 in DNA: TGTGCCAGCAGCTGGGACAGCTCGAACACTGAAGCTTTCTTT. Translation: CASSWDSSNTEAFF.

The J gene is TRBJ2-3, the V gene TRBV9; 14 bases fit TRBD2. Germline V gene data show CDR1 as SGDLS and CDR2 as YYNGEE. With 4 bases clipped from V and 0 bases from J, the junction kept 4 bases outside the gene matches. This CDR3 comprises 17 residues. Written as DNA, the CDR3 is TGTGCCAGCAGCCTGGGACTAGCGGGGGCTAGCACAGATACGCAGTATTTT. The encoded protein is CASSLGLAGASTDTQYF.

This clonotype was counted at least ten times. This chain connects TRBV7-2 to TRBJ1-1; no clear D. The CDR3 spans 14 residues. In germline, CDR1 is SGHTA, CDR2 FQGNSA. Trimming took off 3 bases at V and 6 bases at J, with 14 bases between the two ends. In DNA form, the CDR3 reads TGTGCCAGCAGCTTCCTTAGGGAAGCGGCTGAAGCTTTCTTT. Amino acids: CASSFLREAAEAFF.

The chain links TRBV7-9 to TRBJ1-2, with D perhaps matching TRBD1 (6 bases). Germline assignment: CDR1 SEHNR and CDR2 FQNEAQ (reference sequence). Trimming left V 2 bases short and J 4 bases short, with 14 bases between. The CDR3 is 15 amino acids. In DNA form, the CDR3 reads TGTGCCAGCAGCTTAAGGGGGGGAACAAGCTATGGCTACACCTTC. Translated: CASSLRGGTSYGYTF.

The chain recombines TRBV7-2 with TRBJ2-7; TRBD1 agrees at 7 bases. V lost 3 bases to trimming and J lost 2 bases; unmatched junction nucleotides: 7. Germline CDR1 and CDR2: SGHTA and FQGNSA. This CDR3 contains 15 residues. CDR3 in DNA: TGTGCCAGCAGCTTGTCCGGGACAGCCACCTACGAGCAGTACTTC. Translated: CASSLSGTATYEQYF.